This TCR beta chain was profiled in a study of radiotherapy plus CTLA-4 blockade in lung cancer. The method was immunoSEQ multiplex PCR; TCRdb's version includes in-frame clones alone and lacks a portion of them. The repertoire holds some 15,000 clones, around 70% seen once, with 50% to 65% in the top ten. V was pared by 6 bases and J by 3 bases, with 5 bases of the junction left unmatched. The CDR3 sequence is 14 residues long. The germline gives CDR1 MRHNA, CDR2 SNTAGT. This receptor was identified in a human donor with non-small cell lung cancer whose response to radiotherapy plus ipilimumab could not be evaluated. The chain is built from TRBV6-4 and TRBJ1-2; 9 nucleotides line up with TRBD1. Sequenced here: peripheral blood, sampled from a patient treated with radiotherapy plus ipilimumab. The CDR3 DNA reads TGTGCCAGCAGAGGGGACAGGGAGGACTATGGCTACACCTTC. Amino acids: CASRGDREDYGYTF.